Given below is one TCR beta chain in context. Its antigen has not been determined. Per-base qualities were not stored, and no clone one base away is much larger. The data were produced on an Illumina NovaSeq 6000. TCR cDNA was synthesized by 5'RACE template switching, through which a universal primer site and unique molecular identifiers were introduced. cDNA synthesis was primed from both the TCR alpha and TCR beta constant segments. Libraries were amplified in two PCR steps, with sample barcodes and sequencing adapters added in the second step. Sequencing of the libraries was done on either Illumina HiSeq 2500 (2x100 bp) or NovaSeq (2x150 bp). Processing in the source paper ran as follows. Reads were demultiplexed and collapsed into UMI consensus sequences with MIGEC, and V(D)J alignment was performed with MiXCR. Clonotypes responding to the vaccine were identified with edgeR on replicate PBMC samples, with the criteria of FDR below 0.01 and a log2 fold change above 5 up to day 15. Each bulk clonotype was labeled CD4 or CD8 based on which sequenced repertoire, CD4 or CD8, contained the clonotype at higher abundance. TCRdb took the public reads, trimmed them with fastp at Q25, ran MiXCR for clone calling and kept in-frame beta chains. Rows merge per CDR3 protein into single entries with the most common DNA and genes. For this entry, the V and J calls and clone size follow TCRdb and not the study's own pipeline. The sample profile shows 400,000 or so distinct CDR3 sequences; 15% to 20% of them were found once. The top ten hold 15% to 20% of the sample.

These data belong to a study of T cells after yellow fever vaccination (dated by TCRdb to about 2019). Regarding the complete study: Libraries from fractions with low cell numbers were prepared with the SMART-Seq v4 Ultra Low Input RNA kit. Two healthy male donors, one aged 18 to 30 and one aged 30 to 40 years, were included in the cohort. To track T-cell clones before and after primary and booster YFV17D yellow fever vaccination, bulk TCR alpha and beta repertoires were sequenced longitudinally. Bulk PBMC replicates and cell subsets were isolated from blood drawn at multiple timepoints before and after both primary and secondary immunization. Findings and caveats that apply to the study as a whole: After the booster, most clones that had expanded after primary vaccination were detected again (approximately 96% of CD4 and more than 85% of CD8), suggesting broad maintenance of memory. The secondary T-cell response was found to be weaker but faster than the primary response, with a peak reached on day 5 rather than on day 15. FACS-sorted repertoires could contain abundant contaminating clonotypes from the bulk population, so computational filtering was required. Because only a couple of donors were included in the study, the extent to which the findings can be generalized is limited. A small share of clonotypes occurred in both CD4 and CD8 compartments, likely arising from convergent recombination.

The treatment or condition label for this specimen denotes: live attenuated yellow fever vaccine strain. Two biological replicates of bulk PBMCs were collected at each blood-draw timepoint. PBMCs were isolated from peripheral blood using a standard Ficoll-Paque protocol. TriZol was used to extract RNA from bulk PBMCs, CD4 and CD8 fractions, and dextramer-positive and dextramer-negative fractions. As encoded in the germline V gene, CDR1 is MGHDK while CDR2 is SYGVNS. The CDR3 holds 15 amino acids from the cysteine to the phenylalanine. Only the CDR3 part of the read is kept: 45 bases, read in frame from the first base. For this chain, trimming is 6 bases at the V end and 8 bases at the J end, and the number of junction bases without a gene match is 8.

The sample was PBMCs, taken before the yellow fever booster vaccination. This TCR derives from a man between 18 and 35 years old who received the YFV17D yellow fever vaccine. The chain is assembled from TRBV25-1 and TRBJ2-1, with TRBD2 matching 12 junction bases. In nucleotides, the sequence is TGTGCCAGCAGCGATCCTAGCGGGGGGGACTATGAGCAGTTCTTC. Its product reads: CASSDPSGGDYEQFF.